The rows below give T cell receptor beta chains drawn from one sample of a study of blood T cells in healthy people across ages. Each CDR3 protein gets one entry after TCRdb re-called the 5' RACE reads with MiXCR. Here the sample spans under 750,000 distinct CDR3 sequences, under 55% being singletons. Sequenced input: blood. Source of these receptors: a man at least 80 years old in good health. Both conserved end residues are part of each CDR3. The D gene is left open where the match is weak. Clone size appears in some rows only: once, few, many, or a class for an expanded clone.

CDR3 protein: CASSFEGQSYGYTF
CDR3 DNA: TGCGCCAGCAGCTTCGAAGGACAGAGCTATGGCTACACCTTC
D gene: -
clone size: -
J gene: TRBJ1-2
V gene: TRBV5-1

CDR3 protein: CSAPLAGVTRETQYF
CDR3 DNA: TGCAGTGCCCCACTAGCGGGAGTGACGCGGGAGACCCAGTACTTC
D gene: TRBD2
clone size: -
J gene: TRBJ2-5
V gene: TRBV20-1

CDR3 protein: CASSQGRLDRSAIQAQYF
CDR3 DNA: TGCGCCAGCAGCCAAGGCCGTCTTGACAGATCCGCGATTCAGGCGCAGTATTTT
D gene: -
clone size: -
J gene: TRBJ2-3
V gene: TRBV4-1

CDR3 protein: CASRTRDPGPTQYF
CDR3 DNA: TGTGCCAGCAGGACCCGGGACCCCGGCCCAACGCAGTATTTT
D gene: -
clone size: -
J gene: TRBJ2-3
V gene: TRBV12-3/TRBV12-4

CDR3 protein: CASSLFGQPYEQYF
CDR3 DNA: TGTGCCAGCAGCTTATTTGGACAGCCCTACGAGCAGTACTTC
D gene: -
clone size: -
J gene: TRBJ2-7
V gene: TRBV7-2

CDR3 protein: CSARRERFTDTQYF
CDR3 DNA: TGCAGTGCTAGGAGAGAGCGGTTCACAGATACGCAGTATTTT
D gene: -
clone size: -
J gene: TRBJ2-3
V gene: TRBV20-1

CDR3 protein: CASSLQGTNTGELFF
CDR3 DNA: TGTGCCAGCAGCCTACAGGGGACGAACACCGGGGAGCTGTTTTTT
D gene: TRBD1
clone size: -
J gene: TRBJ2-2
V gene: TRBV12-3/TRBV12-4

CDR3 protein: CASSPRTSGIYNEQFF
CDR3 DNA: TGTGCCAGCAGCCCGCGGACTAGCGGGATCTACAATGAGCAGTTCTTC
D gene: TRBD2
clone size: -
J gene: TRBJ2-1
V gene: TRBV7-9

CDR3 protein: CASSLGWGGTAYEQYF
CDR3 DNA: TGCGCCAGCAGCCTCGGGTGGGGGGGGACAGCCTACGAGCAGTACTTC
D gene: -
clone size: many
J gene: TRBJ2-7
V gene: TRBV5-1

CDR3 protein: CASSRTQGRWSYTF
CDR3 DNA: TGTGCCAGCAGCCGGACCCAGGGGCGGTGGAGCTACACCTTC
D gene: -
clone size: once
J gene: TRBJ1-2
V gene: TRBV7-2

CDR3 protein: CASSSSSSSYNEQFF
CDR3 DNA: TGCGCCAGCAGCTCCTCTTCAAGCTCCTACAATGAGCAGTTCTTC
D gene: -
clone size: -
J gene: TRBJ2-1
V gene: TRBV5-1

CDR3 protein: CASSFQRAGEETQYF
CDR3 DNA: TGTGCCAGCAGTTTCCAACGAGCGGGGGAAGAGACCCAGTACTTC
D gene: TRBD2
clone size: -
J gene: TRBJ2-5
V gene: TRBV12-3/TRBV12-4

CDR3 protein: CASSLGLALTGTDTQYF
CDR3 DNA: TGTGCCAGCAGTTTGGGACTAGCTCTTACTGGCACAGATACGCAGTATTTT
D gene: TRBD2
clone size: few
J gene: TRBJ2-3
V gene: TRBV28

CDR3 protein: CSAIRGGRGNEQFF
CDR3 DNA: TGCAGTGCTATCCGCGGGGGAAGGGGCAATGAGCAGTTCTTC
D gene: TRBD2
clone size: -
J gene: TRBJ2-1
V gene: TRBV20-1

CDR3 protein: CASSDWRETQYF
CDR3 DNA: TGTGCCAGCAGTGACTGGCGGGAGACCCAGTACTTC
D gene: -
clone size: -
J gene: TRBJ2-5
V gene: TRBV6-1

CDR3 protein: CASSWTSGRETQYF
CDR3 DNA: TGCGCCAGCAGCTGGACTAGCGGGAGGGAGACCCAGTACTTC
D gene: TRBD2
clone size: -
J gene: TRBJ2-5
V gene: TRBV5-1

CDR3 protein: CASLGQGIYGYTF
CDR3 DNA: TGTGCCAGCTTGGGTCAGGGAATCTATGGCTACACCTTC
D gene: -
clone size: few
J gene: TRBJ1-2
V gene: TRBV2

CDR3 protein: CASSPGQGPREQYF
CDR3 DNA: TGTGCCAGCAGTCCAGGACAGGGCCCTCGAGAGCAGTACTTC
D gene: TRBD1
clone size: -
J gene: TRBJ2-7
V gene: TRBV7-9

CDR3 protein: CASSYARDGRNTIYF
CDR3 DNA: TGTGCCAGCAGTTACGCCCGGGATGGGCGGAACACCATATATTTT
D gene: -
clone size: few
J gene: TRBJ1-3
V gene: TRBV6-5

CDR3 protein: CAIRTGDYNEQFF
CDR3 DNA: TGTGCCATCCGGACAGGGGACTACAATGAGCAGTTCTTC
D gene: TRBD1
clone size: -
J gene: TRBJ2-1
V gene: TRBV10-3

CDR3 protein: CAILRTGRGEKLFF
CDR3 DNA: TGTGCCATCCTTCGGACAGGGAGGGGGGAAAAACTGTTTTTT
D gene: TRBD1
clone size: -
J gene: TRBJ1-4
V gene: TRBV27

CDR3 protein: CASSSFAGGNQPQHF
CDR3 DNA: TGTGCCAGCAGTTCCTTTGCCGGGGGCAATCAGCCCCAGCATTTT
D gene: -
clone size: -
J gene: TRBJ1-5
V gene: TRBV6-6